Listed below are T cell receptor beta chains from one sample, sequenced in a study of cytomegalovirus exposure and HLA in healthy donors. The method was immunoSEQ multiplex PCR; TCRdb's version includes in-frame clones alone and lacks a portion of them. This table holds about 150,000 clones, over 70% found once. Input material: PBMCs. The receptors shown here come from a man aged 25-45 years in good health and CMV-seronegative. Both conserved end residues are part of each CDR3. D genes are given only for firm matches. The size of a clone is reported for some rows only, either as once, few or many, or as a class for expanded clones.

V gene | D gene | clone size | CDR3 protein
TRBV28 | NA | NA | CAIGSLSLNTEAFF
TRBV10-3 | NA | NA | CAISEIAGRSEKLFF
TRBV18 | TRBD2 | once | CASSPGLAGDEQYF
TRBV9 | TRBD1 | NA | CASSVPTGVGNQPQHF
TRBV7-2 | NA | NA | CASSPGLEQYF
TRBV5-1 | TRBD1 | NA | CASSPPQGSNAKLFF
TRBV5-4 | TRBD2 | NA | CASSLDPSGNTDTQYF
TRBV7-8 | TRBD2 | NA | CASSPLGRGVDEQFF
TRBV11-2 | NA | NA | CASSLLGGGDNEQFF
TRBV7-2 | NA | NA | CASSKGGSLNTEAFF
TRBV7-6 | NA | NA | CASSLDEGITEAFF
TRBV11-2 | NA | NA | CASSLLYEQFF
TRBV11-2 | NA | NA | CASSLWGGRTEAFF
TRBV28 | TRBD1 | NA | CASAPGQGDQPQHF
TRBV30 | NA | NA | CACGQSGSPLHF
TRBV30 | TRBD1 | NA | CAWSPTGQGRTGANGLTF
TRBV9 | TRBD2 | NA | CASSVAGSGGSSYNEQFF
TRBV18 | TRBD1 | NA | CASSPPDRVVRETQYF
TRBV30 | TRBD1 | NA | CAWSPPGTVSGNTIYF
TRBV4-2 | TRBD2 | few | CASSPGSGSFVEQFF
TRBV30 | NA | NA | CAWSVGGRLEQFF
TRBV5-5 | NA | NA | CASSLGPTENTEAFF
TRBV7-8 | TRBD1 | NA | CAGSKLDRASTDTQYF
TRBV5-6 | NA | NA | CASSLGRQPQHF
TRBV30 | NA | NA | CAWSIPQGTQYF
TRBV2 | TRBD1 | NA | CASSLPDRIYGYTF
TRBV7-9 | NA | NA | CASSSNSNQPQHF
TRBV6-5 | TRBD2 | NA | CASSFGTSGTYNEQFF
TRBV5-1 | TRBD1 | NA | CASRLSVTGDSYEQYF
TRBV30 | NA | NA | CAWSGTSLGDFSGNTIYF
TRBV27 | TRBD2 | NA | CASSSPSGGGKETQYF
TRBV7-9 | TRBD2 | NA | CASMVERGYNEQFF
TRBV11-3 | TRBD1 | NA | CASSLQGAEFSGELFF
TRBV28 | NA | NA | CASSWGFYEQYF
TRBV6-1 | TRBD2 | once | CASSEGSGFSGETQYF
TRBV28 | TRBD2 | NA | CASSFGLASNEQFF
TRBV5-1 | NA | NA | CASSLALGDASPLHF
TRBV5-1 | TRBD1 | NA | CASSPGTGGEETQYF
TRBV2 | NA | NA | CASTNRVSPNYGYTF
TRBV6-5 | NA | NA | CASSYSISRGVEKLFF
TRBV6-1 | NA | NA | CASSGQRRLSYEQYF
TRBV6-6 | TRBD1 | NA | CASSGTDTDTQYF
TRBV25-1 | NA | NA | CASSVVGGSEKLFF
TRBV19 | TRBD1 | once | CASNDRGFQETQYF
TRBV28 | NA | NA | CASSPESRLAPDF
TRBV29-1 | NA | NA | CSVEGGIEAFF
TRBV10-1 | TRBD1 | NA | CASPGQTLTGNTIYF
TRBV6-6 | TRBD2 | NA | CATASAGGQETQYF
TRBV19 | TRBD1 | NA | CARGKKDRGDKGGNQPQHF
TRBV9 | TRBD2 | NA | CASSVAPRASGITDTQYF
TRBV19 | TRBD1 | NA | CASSSGQGPDTQYF
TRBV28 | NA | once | CASSLGGAQGNTIYF
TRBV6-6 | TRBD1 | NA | CASSKTGETHEQYF
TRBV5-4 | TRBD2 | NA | CASSPRPTSGRDEQFF
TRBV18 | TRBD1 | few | CASSRDREVEDTEAFF
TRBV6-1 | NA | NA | CASTLSGGNTEAFF
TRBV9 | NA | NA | CASSVDGAGQETQYF
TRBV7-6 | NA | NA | CASTSSGSGNSIYF
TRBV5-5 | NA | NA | CASRGLGQGYTF
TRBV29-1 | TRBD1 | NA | CSVTGGGGNQPQHF